This TCR beta chain emerged from a study of cytomegalovirus exposure and HLA in healthy donors. Study-wide background: The study's early data release held 75 million to 95 million unique TCRs from HLA-typed donors. Of around 400 genotyped donors, roughly 81% grouped in the Caucasian-associated ancestry cluster.

Study-level findings and limits: In presence/absence analyses, roughly uniform sequencing depth across donors was assumed. Later on, an analysis tied 15,000 to 20,000 TCR beta sequences to HLA alleles at 0.05 false discovery rate.

Per the germline V gene, CDR1 is LGHNT and CDR2 is FRNRAP. The CDR3 length is 14 residues. V lost 1 base and J 5 bases, leaving 12 bases between the germline ends. The PCR ran on 60 Vbeta and 13 Jbeta primers. The table came from immunoSEQ multiplex PCR; TCRdb's copy has only in-frame clones and leaves some out. The table lists 85,000 to 90,000 clones, about 80% of them singletons. In the case of this clone: The antigen remains undetermined.

The chain couples TRBV12-5 to TRBJ2-7; a possible D gene is TRBD1 (6 bases). The sequenced sample consisted of PBMCs. The source is a man aged 25-45 years in good health and CMV-seropositive. The CDR3 region is CASGLGRGPHEQYF. CDR3 DNA sequence: TGTGCTAGTGGTTTGGGCAGGGGTCCCCACGAGCAGTACTTC.